The clone carrying this T cell receptor beta chain was detected only a few times. The antigen remains unidentified. The V end lost 8 bases, the J end lost 4 bases, and 20 bases lay between the germline ends. Germline CDR1 reads LNHDA; CDR2 reads SQIVND (reference sequence). The CDR3 runs 15 residues. This sample is drawn from a study of regulatory T cells in long-lasting Graves disease. Study details: Persistence in Graves' disease required over 5 years of antithyroid drugs plus positive TSH receptor antibodies.

Findings and caveats of the study: Limited sample numbers may have lowered accuracy. New patients shared roughly 960 public clonotypes, and persistent patients shared more, with 2,500 to 3,000.

Stated time point: persistent/refractory GD, antithyroid drugs over 5 years with positive TRAb. RNA isolated from PBMCs was used to make the TCR library. The authors drew patients from an endocrinology department in Xi'an, China. Library construction for TCR beta used iRepertoire HTBI primers and Arm-PCR of CDR3 regions. A single record per CDR3 protein comes from TCRdb applying MiXCR to the multiplex PCR reads. The sample shows about 340,000 distinct CDR3 sequences, around 20% of them seen only once. Sequencing used peripheral blood mononuclear cells (PBMCs), obtained when the disease was refractory, from a patient treated with antithyroid drugs. The chain couples TRBV19 to TRBJ1-2; a weak D match, TRBD1 (5 bases). The receptor was isolated from a female donor with Graves disease. CDR3 bases: TGTGCCAGTCGGCTACCAGGTTTCGGGGGCTATGGCTACACCTTC. Protein sequence: CASRLPGFGGYGYTF.